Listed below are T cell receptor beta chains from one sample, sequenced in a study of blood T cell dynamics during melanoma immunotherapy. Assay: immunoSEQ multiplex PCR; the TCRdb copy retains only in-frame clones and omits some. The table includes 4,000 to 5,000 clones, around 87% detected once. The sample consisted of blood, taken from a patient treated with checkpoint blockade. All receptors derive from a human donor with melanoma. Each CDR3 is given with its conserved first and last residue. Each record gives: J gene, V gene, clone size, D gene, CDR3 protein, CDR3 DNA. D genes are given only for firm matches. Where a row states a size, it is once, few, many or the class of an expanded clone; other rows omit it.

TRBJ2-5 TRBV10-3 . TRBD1 CAISWDRGQGETQYF TGTGCCATCAGCTGGGACAGGGGGCAGGGAGAGACCCAGTACTTC
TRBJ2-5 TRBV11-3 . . CASSLESSDQETQYF TGTGCCAGCAGCTTAGAATCATCAGACCAAGAGACCCAGTACTTC
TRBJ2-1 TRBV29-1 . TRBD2 CSVERGRQYNEQFF TGCAGCGTTGAGCGGGGGAGACAGTACAATGAGCAGTTCTTC
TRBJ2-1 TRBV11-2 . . CASSLFTGENEQFF TGTGCCAGCAGCTTGTTCACGGGGGAGAATGAGCAGTTCTTC
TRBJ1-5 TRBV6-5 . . CASSRDGNQPQHF TGTGCCAGCAGCCGGGACGGCAATCAGCCCCAGCATTTT
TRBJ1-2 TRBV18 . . CASSRENYGYTF TGTGCCAGCTCAAGGGAAAACTATGGCTACACCTTC
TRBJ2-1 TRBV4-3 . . CASSQDFQREQFF TGCGCCAGCAGCCAAGATTTCCAGCGGGAGCAGTTCTTC
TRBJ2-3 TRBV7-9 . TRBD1 CASSAPGTGIFPTQYF TGTGCCAGCAGCGCCCCCGGGACAGGGATATTCCCGACGCAGTATTTT
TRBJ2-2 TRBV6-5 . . CASYHPNTGELFF TGTGCCAGCTACCACCCCAACACCGGGGAGCTGTTTTTT
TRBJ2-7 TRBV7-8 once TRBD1 CASSRDRGHEQYF TGTGCCAGCAGCAGGGACAGGGGCCACGAGCAGTACTTC
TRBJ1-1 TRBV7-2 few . CASSLHENTEAFF TGTGCCAGCAGCTTACATGAGAACACTGAAGCTTTCTTT
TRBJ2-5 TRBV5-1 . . CASSLGPGLETQYF TGCGCCAGCAGCTTGGGGCCAGGGCTGGAGACCCAGTACTTC
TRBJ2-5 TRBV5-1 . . CASSLSLETQYF TGCGCCAGCAGCTTGTCTCTGGAGACCCAGTACTTC
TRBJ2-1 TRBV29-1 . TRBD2 CSVELTTSGTGEQFF TGCAGCGTTGAACTTACGACTAGCGGGACTGGTGAGCAGTTCTTC
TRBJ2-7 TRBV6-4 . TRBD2 CASQSGGTSGNYEQYF TGTGCCAGCCAATCCGGAGGGACTAGCGGGAACTACGAGCAGTACTTC
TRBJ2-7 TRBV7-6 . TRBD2 CASSPSGLAGVYEQYF TGTGCCAGCAGCCCGTCCGGACTAGCGGGAGTCTACGAGCAGTACTTC
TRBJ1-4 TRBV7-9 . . CATVPGEGTNEKLFF TGTGCCACCGTCCCGGGGGAAGGAACTAATGAAAAACTGTTTTTT
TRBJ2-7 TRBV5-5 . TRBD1 CASSLDRGLYEQYF TGTGCCAGCAGCCTGGACAGGGGGCTCTACGAGCAGTACTTC
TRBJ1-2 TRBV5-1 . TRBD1 CASGPTDTGANGYTF TGCGCCAGCGGCCCCACTGATACAGGGGCGAACGGCTACACCTTC
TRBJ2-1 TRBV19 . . CASSIVKGLYEQFF TGTGCCAGTAGTATAGTGAAAGGGTTGTATGAGCAGTTCTTC
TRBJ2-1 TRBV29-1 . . CSVVHFYNEQFF TGCAGCGTTGTTCACTTTTACAATGAGCAGTTCTTC
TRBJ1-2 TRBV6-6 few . CASGIQGVYGYTF TGTGCCAGCGGAATCCAAGGGGTCTATGGCTACACCTTC
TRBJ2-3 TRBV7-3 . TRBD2 CASSFRTSGRADGTDTQYF TGTGCCAGCAGCTTTCGGACTAGCGGGAGGGCCGATGGCACAGATACGCAGTATTTT
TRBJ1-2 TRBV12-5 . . CASAPRQAANGYTF TGTGCTAGTGCCCCCAGACAGGCAGCAAATGGCTACACCTTC